These T cell receptor beta chains were read from a single sample in a study of blood T cell repertoires in COVID-19. The method was immunoSEQ multiplex PCR; TCRdb's version includes in-frame clones alone and lacks a portion of them. The sample records 200,000 to 250,000 clones, over 70% being singletons. The specimen was PBMCs or T cells enriched from blood (not recorded which). These receptors originate from a woman in her twenties or thirties who had been exposed to COVID-19. The conserved cysteine and the conserved F or W are not part of the CDR3 here. Each record gives: J gene, V gene, CDR3 protein.

J gene: TRBJ2-7; V gene: TRBV10-3; CDR3 protein: AISHRQSPYEQY
J gene: TRBJ2-7; V gene: TRBV4-2; CDR3 protein: ASSQEAGQGAREQY
J gene: TRBJ2-7; V gene: TRBV30; CDR3 protein: ASNRAGSSYEQY
J gene: TRBJ1-1; V gene: TRBV5-1; CDR3 protein: ASRPRAGDVLNTEAF
J gene: TRBJ2-5; V gene: TRBV9; CDR3 protein: ASSVEDYQETQY
J gene: TRBJ2-5; V gene: TRBV4-1; CDR3 protein: ASSQPVGWQETQY
J gene: TRBJ2-7; V gene: TRBV7-2; CDR3 protein: ASSSPIYEQY
J gene: TRBJ2-1; V gene: TRBV5-1; CDR3 protein: ASSTASGFYNEQF
J gene: TRBJ2-7; V gene: TRBV10-2; CDR3 protein: ASMGQVSYEQY
J gene: TRBJ1-1; V gene: TRBV30; CDR3 protein: AWSEQGIRNTEAF
J gene: TRBJ2-2; V gene: TRBV29-1; CDR3 protein: SVDLTGELF
J gene: TRBJ1-1; V gene: TRBV9; CDR3 protein: ASSVVGGGTEAF
J gene: TRBJ2-1; V gene: TRBV19; CDR3 protein: ASSPTSGLNNEQF
J gene: TRBJ2-2; V gene: TRBV3-1/TRBV3-2; CDR3 protein: ASSARYTGELF
J gene: TRBJ2-2; V gene: TRBV7-2; CDR3 protein: ASSPRKGRGTGELF
J gene: TRBJ1-3; V gene: TRBV4-1; CDR3 protein: ASSPAGYRSGNTIY
J gene: TRBJ2-4; V gene: TRBV3-1/TRBV3-2; CDR3 protein: ASSDSRDIQY
J gene: TRBJ1-2; V gene: TRBV19; CDR3 protein: ASRTGGYGYT
J gene: TRBJ2-2; V gene: TRBV4-1; CDR3 protein: ASSQAQGRSNTGELF
J gene: TRBJ2-3; V gene: TRBV6-2/TRBV6-3; CDR3 protein: ASSSSGTDTQY
J gene: TRBJ1-1; V gene: TRBV24-1; CDR3 protein: ATSPPDAGPPI
J gene: TRBJ2-7; V gene: TRBV5-1; CDR3 protein: ASSLNRPGQGYEQY
J gene: TRBJ2-2; V gene: TRBV15; CDR3 protein: ATDRDRKATGELF
J gene: TRBJ1-5; V gene: TRBV12-5; CDR3 protein: ASGSGENSNQPQH
J gene: TRBJ1-2; V gene: TRBV3-1/TRBV3-2; CDR3 protein: ASSPRTGLANYGYT
J gene: TRBJ1-1; V gene: TRBV28; CDR3 protein: ASSLFTGGFGNTEAF
J gene: TRBJ2-2; V gene: TRBV27; CDR3 protein: ASSPPSSGVYTGELF
J gene: TRBJ2-3; V gene: TRBV6-5; CDR3 protein: ASSKNGQGVFAQY
J gene: TRBJ1-5; V gene: TRBV18; CDR3 protein: ASSPRSQRRNSNQPQH
J gene: TRBJ1-1; V gene: TRBV5-4; CDR3 protein: ASSRDSGNTEAF
J gene: TRBJ2-2; V gene: TRBV4-1; CDR3 protein: ASSPVGRNTGELF
J gene: TRBJ2-5; V gene: TRBV5-1; CDR3 protein: ASSRGGGQETQY
J gene: TRBJ1-2; V gene: TRBV30; CDR3 protein: AWRTGRDYGYT
J gene: TRBJ2-3; V gene: TRBV7-9; CDR3 protein: ASSSTSGSADTQY
J gene: TRBJ1-1; V gene: TRBV2; CDR3 protein: ANKQGEDTEAF
J gene: TRBJ2-3; V gene: TRBV19; CDR3 protein: ASSHRGTDTQY
J gene: TRBJ2-7; V gene: TRBV2; CDR3 protein: ASSIGTGAPYEQY
J gene: TRBJ1-4; V gene: TRBV3-1/TRBV3-2; CDR3 protein: ASSQTTGMATNEKLF
J gene: TRBJ1-1; V gene: TRBV11-2; CDR3 protein: ASSLNRLTEAF
J gene: TRBJ1-1; V gene: TRBV27; CDR3 protein: ASSLGTRAF
J gene: TRBJ2-2; V gene: TRBV10-3; CDR3 protein: AISVELRTGELF
J gene: TRBJ2-7; V gene: TRBV4-1; CDR3 protein: ASSQGIAGPHYEQY
J gene: TRBJ2-2; V gene: TRBV7-9; CDR3 protein: ASSLGLAGVYTGELF